The present T cell receptor (beta chain) was sequenced within a study of T cells in Graves' hyperthyroidism and ophthalmopathy. CDR3 length: 13 amino acids. With 4 bases removed from V and 4 bases from J, the gap between germline ends came to 11 bases. Germline V CDR1 and CDR2: SQVTM, ANQGSEA. From RNA transcripts, TCR beta CDR3 regions were amplified. HTBI primers were employed in a first-round RT-PCR of the TCR CDR3. TCRdb called the multiplex PCR reads again in MiXCR, with one record for every CDR3 protein. The sample lists approximately 330,000 distinct CDR3 sequences; roughly 18% were seen once. The gene calls are TRBV29-1 and TRBJ2-1, with D tentatively TRBD1 (6 bases). The TCR was taken from a woman aged 45-65 years with Graves' hyperthyroidism. The material sequenced was blood. DNA for the CDR3: TGCAGCGTTGCCCCGGACAGTTACAATGAGCAGTTCTTC. It codes for CSVAPDSYNEQFF.